The clone carrying this T cell receptor (beta chain) was seen just once. Its antigen remains unknown. The sample comes from a study of T cell responses to AZD1222 COVID-19 vaccine. Profiling relied on immunoSEQ multiplex PCR, and the TCRdb table lists in-frame clones only, not all of them. This repertoire shows over 100,000 clones, more than 65% found once; its top ten account for about 9%. V was shortened by 3 bases and J by 2 bases, with 20 bases between the two germline ends. Per germline, CDR1 LNHNV and CDR2 YYDKDF (reference sequence). The CDR3 runs 18 residues. The study, taken as a whole, reports: Without day 14 samples, only post-peak T cell repertoires were studied. Spike was spanned by vaccine-associated CD4 TCRs, which were dominant at 160-218 and 743-854. The donor cohort was predominantly white British with a female majority, and clonal diversity may have been underestimated. Increases in Spike-specific TCR breadth and depth were seen after two AZD1222 doses.

The sample in question was peripheral blood, obtained on day 0 of AZD1222 vaccination. This TCR derives from an adult in good health. This chain joins TRBV15 and TRBJ1-5; perhaps TRBD1 as D (6 bases). The CDR3 DNA reads as TGTGCCACCAGCAGTCGGGGGCTCTGGACAGTCGGCAATCAGCCCCAGCATTTT. Protein product: CATSSRGLWTVGNQPQHF.